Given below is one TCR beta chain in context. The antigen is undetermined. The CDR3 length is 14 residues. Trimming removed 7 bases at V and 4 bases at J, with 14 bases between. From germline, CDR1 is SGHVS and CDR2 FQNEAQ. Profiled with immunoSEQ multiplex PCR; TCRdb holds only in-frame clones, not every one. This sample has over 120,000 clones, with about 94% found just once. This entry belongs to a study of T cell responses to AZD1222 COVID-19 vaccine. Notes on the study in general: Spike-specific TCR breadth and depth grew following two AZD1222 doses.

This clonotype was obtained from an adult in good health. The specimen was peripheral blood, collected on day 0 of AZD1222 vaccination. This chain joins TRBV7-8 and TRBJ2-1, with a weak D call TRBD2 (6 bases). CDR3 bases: TGTGCCAGCACTGGCGGGATCATTTACAATGAGCAGTTCTTC. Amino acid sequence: CASTGGIIYNEQFF.